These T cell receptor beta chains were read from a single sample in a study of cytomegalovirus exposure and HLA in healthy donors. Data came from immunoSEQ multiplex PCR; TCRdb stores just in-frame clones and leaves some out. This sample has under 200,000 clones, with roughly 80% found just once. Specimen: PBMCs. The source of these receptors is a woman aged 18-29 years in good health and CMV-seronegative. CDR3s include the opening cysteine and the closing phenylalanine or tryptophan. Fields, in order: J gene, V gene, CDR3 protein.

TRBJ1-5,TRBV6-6,CASSYVTGDQPQHF
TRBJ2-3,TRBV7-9,CASSLYAGAADTQYF
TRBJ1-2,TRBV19,CASSIDPRGNYGYTF
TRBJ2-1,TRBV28,CASSFPQRLAYNEQFF
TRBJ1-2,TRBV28,CASSPGGKGYTF
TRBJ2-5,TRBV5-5,CASSLEGAMWETQYF
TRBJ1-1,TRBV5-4,CASSRPTGAAYTEAFF
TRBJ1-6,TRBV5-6,CASSLAGGYNSPLHF
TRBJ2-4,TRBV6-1,CASSGTTRGGLAKNIQYF
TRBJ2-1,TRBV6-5,CASSPTGGKQFF
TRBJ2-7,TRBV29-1,CSAIAGGPHEQYF
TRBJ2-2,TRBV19,CASSIGQNTGELFF
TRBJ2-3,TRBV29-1,CSVGTSVNTDTQYF
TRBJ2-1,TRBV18,CASSPDSGRIPNEQFF
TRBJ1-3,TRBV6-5,CASSYSSGNTIYF
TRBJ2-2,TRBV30,CALELRENTGELFF
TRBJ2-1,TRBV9,CASSVEPGILNEQFF
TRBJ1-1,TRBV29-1,CSVVEDRGVMNTEAFF
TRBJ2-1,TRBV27,CASSPPPGDNEQFF
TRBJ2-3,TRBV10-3,CAISERGGDTQYF
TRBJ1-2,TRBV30,CAWSELDRGVGGYTF
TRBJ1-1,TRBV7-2,CASSSPGGPPWSSEAFF
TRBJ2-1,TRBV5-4,CASRPGTGFNEQFF
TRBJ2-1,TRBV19,CARLGPSSYNEQFF
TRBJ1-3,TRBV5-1,CASSSGQTGRSGNTIYF
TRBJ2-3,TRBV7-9,CASSFLREGSTDTQYF
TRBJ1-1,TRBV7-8,CASTLGGRLNTEAFF
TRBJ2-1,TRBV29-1,CSGGGTRAPYNEQFF
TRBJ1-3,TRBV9,CASSVQGAGNTIYF
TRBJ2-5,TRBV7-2,CASSPPGLAPQETQYF
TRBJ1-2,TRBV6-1,CASSEEGAVYYGYTF
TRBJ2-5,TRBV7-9,CASSLAAADRGQETQYF
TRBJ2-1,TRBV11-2,CASSLGLAQRRDEQFF
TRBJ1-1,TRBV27,CASRRDTGDAAFF
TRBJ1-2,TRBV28,CASSSPGYGYTF
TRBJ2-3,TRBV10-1,CASKEGTGNHTDTQYF
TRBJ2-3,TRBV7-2,CASSFNQGGTDTQYF
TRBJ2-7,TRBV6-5,CASTLSQGAYEQYF